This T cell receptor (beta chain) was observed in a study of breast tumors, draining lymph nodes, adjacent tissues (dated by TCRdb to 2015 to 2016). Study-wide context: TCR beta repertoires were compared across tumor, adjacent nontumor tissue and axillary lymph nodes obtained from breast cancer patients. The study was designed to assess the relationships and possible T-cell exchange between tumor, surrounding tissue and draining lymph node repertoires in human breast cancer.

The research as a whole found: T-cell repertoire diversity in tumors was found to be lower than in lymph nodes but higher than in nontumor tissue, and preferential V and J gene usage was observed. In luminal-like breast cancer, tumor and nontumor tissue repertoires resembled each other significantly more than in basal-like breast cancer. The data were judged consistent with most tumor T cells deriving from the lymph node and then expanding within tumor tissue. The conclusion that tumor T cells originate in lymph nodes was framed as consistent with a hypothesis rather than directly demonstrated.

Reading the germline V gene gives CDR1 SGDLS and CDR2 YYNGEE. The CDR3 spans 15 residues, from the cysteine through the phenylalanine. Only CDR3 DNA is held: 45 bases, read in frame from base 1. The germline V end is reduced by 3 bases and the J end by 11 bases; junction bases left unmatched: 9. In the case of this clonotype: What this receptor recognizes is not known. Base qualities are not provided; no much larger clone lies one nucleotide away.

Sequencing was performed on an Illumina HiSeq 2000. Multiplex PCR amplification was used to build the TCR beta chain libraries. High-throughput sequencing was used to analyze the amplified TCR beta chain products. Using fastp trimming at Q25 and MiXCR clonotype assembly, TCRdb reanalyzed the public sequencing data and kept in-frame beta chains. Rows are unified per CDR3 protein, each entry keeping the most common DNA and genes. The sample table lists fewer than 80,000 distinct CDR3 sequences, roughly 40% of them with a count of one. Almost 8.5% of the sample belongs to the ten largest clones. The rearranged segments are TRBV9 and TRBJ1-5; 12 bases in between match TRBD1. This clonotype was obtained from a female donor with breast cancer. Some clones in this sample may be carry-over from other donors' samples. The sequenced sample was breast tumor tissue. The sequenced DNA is TGTGCCAGCAGCGGGGGACAGGGGGCTGGAGAGACCCAGCATTTT. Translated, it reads CASSGGQGAGETQHF.